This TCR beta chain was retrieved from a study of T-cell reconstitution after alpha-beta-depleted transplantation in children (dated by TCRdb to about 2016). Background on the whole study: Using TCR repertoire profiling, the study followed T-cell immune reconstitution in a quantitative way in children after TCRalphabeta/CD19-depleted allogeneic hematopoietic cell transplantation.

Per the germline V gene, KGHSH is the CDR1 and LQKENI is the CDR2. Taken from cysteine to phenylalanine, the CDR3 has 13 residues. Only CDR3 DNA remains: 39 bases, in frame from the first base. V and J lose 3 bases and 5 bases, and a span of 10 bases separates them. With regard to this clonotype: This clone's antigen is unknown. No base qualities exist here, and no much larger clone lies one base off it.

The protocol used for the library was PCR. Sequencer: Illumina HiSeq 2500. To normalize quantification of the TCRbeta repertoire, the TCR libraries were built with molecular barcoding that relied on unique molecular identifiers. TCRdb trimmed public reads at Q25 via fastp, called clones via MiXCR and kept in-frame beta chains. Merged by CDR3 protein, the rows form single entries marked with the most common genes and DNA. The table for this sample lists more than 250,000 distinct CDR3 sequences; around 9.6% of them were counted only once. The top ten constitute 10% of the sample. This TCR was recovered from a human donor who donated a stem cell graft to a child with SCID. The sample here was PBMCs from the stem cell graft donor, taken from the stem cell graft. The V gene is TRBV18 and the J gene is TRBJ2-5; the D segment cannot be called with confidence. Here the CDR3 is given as CASSPFTEETQYF. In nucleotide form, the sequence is TGTGCCAGCTCACCCTTCACCGAGGAGACCCAGTACTTC.